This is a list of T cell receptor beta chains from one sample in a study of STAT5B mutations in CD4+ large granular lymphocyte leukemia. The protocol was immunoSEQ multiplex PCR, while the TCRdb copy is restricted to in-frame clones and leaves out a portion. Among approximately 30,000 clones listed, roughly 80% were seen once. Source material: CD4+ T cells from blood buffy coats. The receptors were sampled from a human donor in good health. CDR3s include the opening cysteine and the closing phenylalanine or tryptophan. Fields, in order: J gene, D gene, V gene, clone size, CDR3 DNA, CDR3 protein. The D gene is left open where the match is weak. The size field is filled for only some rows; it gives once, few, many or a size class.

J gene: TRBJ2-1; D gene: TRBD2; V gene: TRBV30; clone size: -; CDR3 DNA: TGTGCCTGGGAGCGGGAGGATGGCTACAATGAGCAGTTCTTC; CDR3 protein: CAWEREDGYNEQFF
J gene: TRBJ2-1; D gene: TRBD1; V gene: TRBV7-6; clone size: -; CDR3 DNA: TGTGCCAGCAGCCGACAGGGGGGGTACAATGAGCAGTTCTTC; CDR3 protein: CASSRQGGYNEQFF
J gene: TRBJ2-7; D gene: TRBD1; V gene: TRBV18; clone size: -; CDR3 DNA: TGTGCCAGCTCTCGAGACAGGGCTTCCTACGAGCAGTACTTC; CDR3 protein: CASSRDRASYEQYF
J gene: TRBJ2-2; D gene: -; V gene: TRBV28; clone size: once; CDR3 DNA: TGTGCCAGCAGTATGCCCCCTAACACCGGGGAGCTGTTTTTT; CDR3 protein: CASSMPPNTGELFF
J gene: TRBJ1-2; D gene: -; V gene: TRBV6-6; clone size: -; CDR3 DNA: TGTGCCAGCAGTTACTCAGACGGCTACACCTTC; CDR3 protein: CASSYSDGYTF
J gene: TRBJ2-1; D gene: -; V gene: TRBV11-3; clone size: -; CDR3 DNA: TGTGCCAGCAGCTTAGGAGGGGGGCGATCCAATGAGCAGTTCTTC; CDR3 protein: CASSLGGGRSNEQFF
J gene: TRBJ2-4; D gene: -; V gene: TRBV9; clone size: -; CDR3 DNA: TGTGCCAGCAGCGGACCCTTGGTGGGGGGCGGCATTCAGTACTTC; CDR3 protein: CASSGPLVGGGIQYF
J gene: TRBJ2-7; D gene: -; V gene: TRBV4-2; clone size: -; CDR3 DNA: TGTGCCAGCAGCCAAACTCGATCCAACTACGAGCAGTACTTC; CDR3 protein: CASSQTRSNYEQYF
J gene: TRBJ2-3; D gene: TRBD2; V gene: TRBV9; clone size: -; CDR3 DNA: TGTGCCAGCAGCGTAGGACTAGCGGACACAGATACGCAGTATTTT; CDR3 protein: CASSVGLADTDTQYF
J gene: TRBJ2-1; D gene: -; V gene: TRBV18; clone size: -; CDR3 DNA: TGTGCCAGCTCATCGACAGGCCACTACAATGAGCAGTTCTTC; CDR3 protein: CASSSTGHYNEQFF
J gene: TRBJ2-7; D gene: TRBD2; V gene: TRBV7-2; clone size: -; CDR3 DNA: TGTGCCAGCAGCTTGACTAGCGGAACCTACGAGCAGTACTTC; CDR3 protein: CASSLTSGTYEQYF
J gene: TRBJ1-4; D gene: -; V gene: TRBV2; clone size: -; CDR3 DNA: TGTGCCAGCCGGGGGTTCACTAATGAAAAACTGTTTTTT; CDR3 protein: CASRGFTNEKLFF
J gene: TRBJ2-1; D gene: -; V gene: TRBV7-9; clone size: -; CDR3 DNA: TGTGCCAGCAGCCTGCAAGTGGATGAGCAGTTCTTC; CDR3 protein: CASSLQVDEQFF
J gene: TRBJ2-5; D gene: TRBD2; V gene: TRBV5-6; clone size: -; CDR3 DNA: TGTGCCAGCAGCTTGACGGGGCGGGAGTGGTTAGGAGAGACCCAGTACTTC; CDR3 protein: CASSLTGREWLGETQYF